Presented here are 8 T cell receptor beta chains from one specimen sequenced in a study of blood T cell dynamics during melanoma immunotherapy. Measured with immunoSEQ multiplex PCR; TCRdb has only the in-frame clones, and not every one. The sample includes several thousand clones, over 65% of them seen just once. Time point defined: pre-treatment baseline. The source was blood, collected from a patient treated with checkpoint blockade. The source is a human donor with melanoma.

Comment on this clone: Additional DNA sequences in this sample encode the identical CDR3. This chain connects TRBV6-5 to TRBJ1-6; no clear D gene. Trimming shortened V by 9 bases and J by 7 bases, and 10 bases separated the two germline ends. Looked up from germline, CDR1 is MNHEY and CDR2 is SVGAGI. The CDR3 loop spans 12 amino acids. The CDR3 protein is CASSTGNSPLHF. The CDR3 nucleotides are TGTGCCAGTTCTACCGGGAATTCACCCCTCCACTTT.

CDR3 coding DNA: TGTGCCAGCAGCTTCCTGGAAGCGGCCCTAAAATCACCCCTCCACTTT. Its protein is CASSFLEAALKSPLHF. J is TRBJ1-6 and V is TRBV5-6; no clear D. This CDR3 spans 16 amino acids. Germline V CDR1 and CDR2: SGHDT, YYEEEE. Trimming took 2 bases from V and 10 from J, leaving 19 bases between them.

The chain carries TRBV7-2 and TRBJ2-5, with 8 bases aligning to TRBD2. The CDR3 covers 12 residues. Germline V lookup: CDR1 SGHTA, CDR2 FQGNSA. V lost 5 bases and J lost 10; bases outside the gene matches: 6. In DNA, the CDR3 is TGTGCCAGCAGCCCAGCGGGGGTGGTCCAGTACTTC. This sequence encodes CASSPAGVVQYF.

The rearrangement uses TRBV5-1 and TRBJ2-5; 7 bases agree with TRBD2. Trimming at V came to 3 bases and at J to 5 bases, leaving 7 bases not matched to a gene. This CDR3 is built from 14 residues. Germline CDR1 is SGHRS and CDR2 is YFSETQ. CDR3 amino acids: CASSWGEGSETQYF. The CDR3 bases are TGCGCCAGCAGCTGGGGGGAGGGATCGGAGACCCAGTACTTC.

This clone was detected only once. The genes are TRBV4-2 and TRBJ1-2; D not certain. The germline V and J ends were trimmed by 1 base and 8 bases, with 8 bases remaining between them. The CDR3 totals 12 residues. Germline values: CDR1 LGHNA, CDR2 YNFKEQ. CDR3 in DNA: TGTGCCAGCAGCCAAGCATGGGAGGGCTACACCTTC. Amino acid sequence: CASSQAWEGYTF.

This clone was seen only once. The chain recombines TRBV28 with TRBJ2-5; 7 bases map to TRBD2. This CDR3 is 15 amino acids long. J gave up 2 bases and V 3 bases, and 6 bases lay outside the gene matches. Looked up from germline, CDR1 is MDHEN and CDR2 is SYDVKM. Here the CDR3 reads CASSLLAASQETQYF. The CDR3 DNA is TGTGCCAGCAGTTTGCTAGCGGCATCACAAGAGACCCAGTACTTC.

In DNA form, the CDR3 reads TGTGCCAGCAGCGGGACTAGCGGCTACGAGCAGTACTTC. It yields the protein CASSGTSGYEQYF. V gene TRBV7-9 combines with J gene TRBJ2-7, with 11 bases matching TRBD2. Trimming took 5 bases from V and 3 from J; bases not matched to a gene: 0. CDR3 length: 13 amino acids. CDR1 and CDR2 from the germline V gene are SEHNR and FQNEAQ (reference sequence).

The V call is TRBV7-3, the J call TRBJ2-2; TRBD1 matches at 8 bases. V gave up 2 bases and J gave up 0 bases; unmatched junction bases: 2. This CDR3 contains 16 residues. Germline CDR1 SGHTA, CDR2 FQGTGA. In DNA form, the CDR3 reads TGTGCCAGCAGCTTACTACAGGGGGCGAACACCGGGGAGCTGTTTTTT. Translation gives CASSLLQGANTGELFF. The full variable domain, with the rest looked up from reference TRBV7-3 and TRBJ2-2, is GAGVSQTPSNKVTEKGKYVELRCDPISGHTALYWYRQSLGQGPEFLIYFQGTGAADDSGLPNDRFFAVRPEGSVSTLKIQRTERGDSAVYLCASSLLQGANTGELFFGEGSRLTVL.